This entry is about one T cell receptor (beta chain). As yet, its antigen is unknown. This record belongs to a study of beta chain features in type 1 diabetes. V lost 0 bases and J lost 6, with 26 bases in between. Per the germline V gene, CDR1 is LGHNA and CDR2 is YSLEER. The CDR3 runs 19 residues. Sequenced material consisted of expressed TCRB transcripts (all of the isolated RNA was reverse transcribed). Some 4 million reads on average were seen across naive, central memory and regulatory T cell samples. This table comes from immunoSEQ multiplex PCR, and its TCRdb copy is limited to in-frame clones, with some not included. The data contain about 650,000 clones, around 11% of them seen just once; the ten biggest clones take up over 0.1%. Study-level findings and limits: Patients' naive, central memory and regulatory TCRB repertoires appeared more alike than those of healthy donors. TCRB CDR3 length was moderately but significantly reduced in all four CD4+ subsets of Type 1 diabetes patients.

The rearrangement uses TRBV4-3 and TRBJ1-2; D perhaps matches TRBD1 (6 bases). This receptor was identified in a man aged 30 to 45 with type 1 diabetes. Sequenced sample: naive CD4+ T cells from blood. The CDR3 DNA is TGCGCCAGCAGCCAAGAAGGGAGTAGTAGTGGACAGTTCGGAAATGGCTACACCTTC. The encoded protein is CASSQEGSSSGQFGNGYTF.